The clone carrying this TCR beta chain was seen ten or more times. The sample originates from a study of breast tumors, draining lymph nodes, adjacent tissues. Samples came from axillary lymph nodes draining the breast cancer. Germline V lookup: CDR1 SGHVS, CDR2 FQNEAQ. V gave up 1 base and J gave up 6 bases; unmatched junction bases: 5. This CDR3 comprises 14 residues. TCRdb redid the calling of the multiplex PCR reads with MiXCR, one entry per CDR3 protein. In the table there are about 140,000 distinct CDR3 sequences, approximately 29% of which are singletons. J is TRBJ2-7 and V is TRBV7-8; 8 nucleotides match TRBD1. This clonotype was sampled from a female donor with breast cancer. Some clones in this sample may be carry-over from other donors' samples. The source material was axillary lymph node tissue. In nucleotides, the CDR3 is TGTGCCAGCAGCTTAGGACAGGGGCGCGGCGAGCAGTACTTC. This gives the protein CASSLGQGRGEQYF.